The present entry profiles one T cell receptor (beta chain) with its context. The antigen is undetermined. TCRdb called the reads again in MiXCR, with one record for every CDR3 protein. The sample carries over 150,000 distinct CDR3 sequences, approximately 17% recorded once. The source of the sample is a study of T cell repertoires in cytomegalovirus infection. Turning to the study itself: CMV infection plus the matching HLA type was flagged by public TCR beta signatures.

CDR1 and CDR2 (germline): SEHNR, FQNEAQ (reference sequence). The CDR3 totals 16 residues. V lost 1 base, J lost 2 bases, and 6 bases stayed unmatched. Notes on the study in general: HLA-C-restricted CMV clonotypes gave the most frequent clonotype in two of eight donors. Adding up the frequency of public TCR beta families identified people who carried CMV plus the relevant HLA.

The chain couples TRBV7-9 to TRBJ2-3, with TRBD1 matching over 7 bases. This receptor was obtained from a human donor in good health (CMV status not recorded). Some clones in this sample may be carry-over from other donors' samples. The sequenced sample consisted of CD8+ T cells from PBMCs. This chain's CDR3 is CASSLEWTGLTDTQYF. The CDR3 DNA sequence: TGTGCCAGCAGCTTAGAGTGGACAGGCCTCACAGATACGCAGTATTTT. Complete variable domain (other parts from reference TRBV7-9 and TRBJ2-3): DTGVSQNPRHKITKRGQNVTFRCDPISEHNRLYWYRQTLGQGPEFLTYFQNEAQLEKSRLLSDRFSAERPKGSFSTLEIQRTEQGDSAMYLCASSLEWTGLTDTQYFGPGTRLTVL.